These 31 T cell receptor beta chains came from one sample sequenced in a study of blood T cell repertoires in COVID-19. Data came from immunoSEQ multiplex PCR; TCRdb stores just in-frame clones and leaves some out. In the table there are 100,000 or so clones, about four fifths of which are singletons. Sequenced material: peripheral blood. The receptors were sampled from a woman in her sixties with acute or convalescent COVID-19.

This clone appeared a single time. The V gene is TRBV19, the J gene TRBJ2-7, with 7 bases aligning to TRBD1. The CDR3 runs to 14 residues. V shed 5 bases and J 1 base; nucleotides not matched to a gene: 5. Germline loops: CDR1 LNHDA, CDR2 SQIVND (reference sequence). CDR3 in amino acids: CASSAVTGSYEQYF. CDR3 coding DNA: TGTGCCAGTAGTGCCGTGACAGGGTCCTACGAGCAGTACTTC. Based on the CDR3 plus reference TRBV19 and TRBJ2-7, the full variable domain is DGGITQSPKYLFRKEGQNVTLSCEQNLNHDAMYWYRQDPGQGLRLIYYSQIVNDFQKGDIAEGYSVSREKKESFPLTVTSAQKNPTAFYLCASSAVTGSYEQYFGPGTRLTVT.

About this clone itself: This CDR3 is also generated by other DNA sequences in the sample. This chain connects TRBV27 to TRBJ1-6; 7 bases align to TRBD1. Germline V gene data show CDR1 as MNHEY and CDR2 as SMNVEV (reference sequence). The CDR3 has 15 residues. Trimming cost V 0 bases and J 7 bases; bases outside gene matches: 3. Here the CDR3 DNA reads TGTGCCAGCAGTTTATCTCAGGGGGGAAATTCACCCCTCCACTTT. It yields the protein CASSLSQGGNSPLHF.

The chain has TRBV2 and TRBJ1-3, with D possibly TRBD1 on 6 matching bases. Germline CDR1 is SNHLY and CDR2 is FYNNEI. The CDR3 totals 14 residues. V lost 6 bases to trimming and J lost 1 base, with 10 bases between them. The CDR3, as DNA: TGTGCCAGCAGCTATACAGGGTCTGGAAACACCATATATTTT. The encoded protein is CASSYTGSGNTIYF.

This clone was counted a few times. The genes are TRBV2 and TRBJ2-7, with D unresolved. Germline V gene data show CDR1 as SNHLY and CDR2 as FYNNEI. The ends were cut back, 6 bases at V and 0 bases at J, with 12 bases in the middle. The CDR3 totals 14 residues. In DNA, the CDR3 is TGTGCCAGCAGATTTCAGGATAGCTCCTACGAGCAGTACTTC. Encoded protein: CASRFQDSSYEQYF.

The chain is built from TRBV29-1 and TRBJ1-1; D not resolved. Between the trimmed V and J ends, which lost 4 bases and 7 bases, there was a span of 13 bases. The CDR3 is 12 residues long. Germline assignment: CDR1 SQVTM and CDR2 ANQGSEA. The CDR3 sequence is CSVAGEGSEAFF. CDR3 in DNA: TGCAGCGTTGCAGGCGAGGGCAGTGAAGCTTTCTTT.

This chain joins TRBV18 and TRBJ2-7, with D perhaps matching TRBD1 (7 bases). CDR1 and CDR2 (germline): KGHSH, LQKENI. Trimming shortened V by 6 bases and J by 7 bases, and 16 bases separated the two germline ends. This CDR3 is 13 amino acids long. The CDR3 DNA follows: TGTGCCAGCTCCGCGGGACAGCTTGAAGAGCAGTACTTC. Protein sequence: CASSAGQLEEQYF.

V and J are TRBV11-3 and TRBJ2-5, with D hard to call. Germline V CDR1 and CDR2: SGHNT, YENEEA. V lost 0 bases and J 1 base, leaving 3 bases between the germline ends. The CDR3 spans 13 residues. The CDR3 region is CASSLERQETQYF. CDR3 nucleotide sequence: TGTGCCAGCAGCTTAGAGCGCCAAGAGACCCAGTACTTC. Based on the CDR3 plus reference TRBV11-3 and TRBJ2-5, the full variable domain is EAGVVQSPRYKIIEKKQPVAFWCNPISGHNTLYWYLQNLGQGPELLIRYENEEAVDDSQLPKDRFSAERLKGVDSTLKIQPAELGDSAVYLCASSLERQETQYFGPGTRLLVL.

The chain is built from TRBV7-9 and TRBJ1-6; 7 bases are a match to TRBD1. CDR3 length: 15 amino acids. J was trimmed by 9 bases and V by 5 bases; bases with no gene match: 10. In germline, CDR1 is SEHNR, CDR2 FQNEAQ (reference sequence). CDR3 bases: TGTGCCAGCAGCCCACGAGGGACAGTACGTTCACCCCTCCACTTT. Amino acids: CASSPRGTVRSPLHF.

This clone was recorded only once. The CDR3 region has the DNA TGTGCCATCAGTGACCCCTCGGGGAGCACACAGCCCCAGCATTTT. It codes for CAISDPSGSTQPQHF. The chain combines TRBV10-3 with TRBJ1-5, with D unclear. There are 15 residues in the CDR3. In germline, CDR1 is ENHRY, CDR2 SYGVKD. Trimming removed 3 bases at V and 7 bases at J, with 16 bases between.

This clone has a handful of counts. The CDR3 protein is CASRAGTTLSPSYNEQFF. Written as DNA, the CDR3 is TGTGCCAGCAGGGCCGGGACAACCCTTTCGCCCTCCTACAATGAGCAGTTCTTC. This chain connects TRBV7-2 to TRBJ2-1, with a weak D call TRBD1 (6 bases). This CDR3 has 18 residues. The V gene's germline CDR1 is SGHTA and CDR2 FQGNSA. The germline V and J ends were trimmed by 6 bases and 0 bases, with 21 bases remaining between them.

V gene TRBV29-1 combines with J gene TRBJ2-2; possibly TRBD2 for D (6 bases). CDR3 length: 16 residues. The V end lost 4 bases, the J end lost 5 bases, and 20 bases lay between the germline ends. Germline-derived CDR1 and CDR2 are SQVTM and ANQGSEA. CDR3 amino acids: CSVGGGRDSRTGELFF. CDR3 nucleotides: TGCAGCGTTGGAGGAGGAAGGGACTCGAGGACCGGGGAGCTGTTTTTT.

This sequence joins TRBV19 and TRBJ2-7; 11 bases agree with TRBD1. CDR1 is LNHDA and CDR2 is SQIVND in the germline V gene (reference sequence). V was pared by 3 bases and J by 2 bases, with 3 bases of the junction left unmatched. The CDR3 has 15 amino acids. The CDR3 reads CASSIRGQGAYEQYF. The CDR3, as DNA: TGTGCCAGTAGTATTAGGGGACAGGGGGCCTACGAGCAGTACTTC.

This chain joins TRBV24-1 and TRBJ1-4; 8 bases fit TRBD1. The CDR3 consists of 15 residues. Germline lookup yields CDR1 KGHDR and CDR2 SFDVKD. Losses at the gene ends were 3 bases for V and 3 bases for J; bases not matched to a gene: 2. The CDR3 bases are TGTGCCACCAGTGATCGGACAGGGTCTAATGAAAAACTGTTTTTT. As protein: CATSDRTGSNEKLFF.

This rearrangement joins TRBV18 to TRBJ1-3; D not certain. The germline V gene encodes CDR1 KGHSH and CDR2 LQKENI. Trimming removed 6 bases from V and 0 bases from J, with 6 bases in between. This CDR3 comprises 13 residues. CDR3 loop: CASSPSSGNTIYF. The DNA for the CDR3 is TGTGCCAGCTCTCCGAGCTCTGGAAACACCATATATTTT.

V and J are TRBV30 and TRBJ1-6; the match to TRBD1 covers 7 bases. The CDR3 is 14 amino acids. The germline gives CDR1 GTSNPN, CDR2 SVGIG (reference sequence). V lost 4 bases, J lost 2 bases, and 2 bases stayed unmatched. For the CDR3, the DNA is TGTGCCTGGACGGGACAGACCTATAATTCACCCCTCCACTTT. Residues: CAWTGQTYNSPLHF.

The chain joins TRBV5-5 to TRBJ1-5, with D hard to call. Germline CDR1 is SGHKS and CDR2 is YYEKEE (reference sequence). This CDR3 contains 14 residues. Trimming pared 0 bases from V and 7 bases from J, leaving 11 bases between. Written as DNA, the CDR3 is TGTGCCAGCAGCTTGGAGGTGTTAGCCCAGCCCCAGCATTTT. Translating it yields CASSLEVLAQPQHF. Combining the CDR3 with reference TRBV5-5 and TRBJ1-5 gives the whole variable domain DAGVTQSPTHLIKTRGQQVTLRCSPISGHKSVSWYQQVLGQGPQFIFQYYEKEERGRGNFPDRFSARQFPNYSSELNVNALLLGDSALYLCASSLEVLAQPQHFGDGTRLSIL.

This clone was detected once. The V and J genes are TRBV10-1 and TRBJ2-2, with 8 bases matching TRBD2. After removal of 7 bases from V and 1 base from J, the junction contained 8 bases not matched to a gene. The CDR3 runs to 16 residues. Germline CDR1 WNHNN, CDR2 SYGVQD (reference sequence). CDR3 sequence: CASTSPGGENTGELFF. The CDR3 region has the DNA TGCGCCAGCACTTCCCCCGGGGGGGAGAACACCGGGGAGCTGTTTTTT.

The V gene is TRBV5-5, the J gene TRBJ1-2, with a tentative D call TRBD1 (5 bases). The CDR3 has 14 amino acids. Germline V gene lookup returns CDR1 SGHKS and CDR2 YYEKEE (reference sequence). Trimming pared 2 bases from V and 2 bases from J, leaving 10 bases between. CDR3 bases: TGTGCCAGCAGCTTAGGGGAAAGGAACTATGGCTACACCTTC. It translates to CASSLGERNYGYTF.

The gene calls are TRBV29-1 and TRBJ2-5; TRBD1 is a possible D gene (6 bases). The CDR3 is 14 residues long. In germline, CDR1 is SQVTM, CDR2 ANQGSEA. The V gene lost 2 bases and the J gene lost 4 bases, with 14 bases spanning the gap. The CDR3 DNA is TGCAGCGTTGAAAAGACAGGTGTCGGAGAGACCCAGTACTTC. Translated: CSVEKTGVGETQYF. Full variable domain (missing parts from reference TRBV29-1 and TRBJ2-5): SAVISQKPSRDICQRGTSLTIQCQVDSQVTMMFWYRQQPGQSLTLIATANQGSEATYESGFVIDKFPISRPNLTFSTLTVSNMSPEDSSIYLCSVEKTGVGETQYFGPGTRLLVL.

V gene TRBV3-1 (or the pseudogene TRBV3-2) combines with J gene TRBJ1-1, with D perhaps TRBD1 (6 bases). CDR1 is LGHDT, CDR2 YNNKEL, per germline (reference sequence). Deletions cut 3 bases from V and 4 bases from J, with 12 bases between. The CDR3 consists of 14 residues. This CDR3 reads CASSQDSRGTEAFF. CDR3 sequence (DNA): TGTGCCAGCAGCCAGGACAGCCGAGGCACTGAAGCTTTCTTT.

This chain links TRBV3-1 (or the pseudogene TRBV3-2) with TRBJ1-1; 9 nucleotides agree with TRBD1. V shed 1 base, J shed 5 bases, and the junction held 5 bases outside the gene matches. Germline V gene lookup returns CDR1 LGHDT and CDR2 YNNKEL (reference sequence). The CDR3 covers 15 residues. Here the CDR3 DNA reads TGTGCCAGCAGCCAAGCGAGTGACAGGGGGACTGAAGCTTTCTTT. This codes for CASSQASDRGTEAFF.

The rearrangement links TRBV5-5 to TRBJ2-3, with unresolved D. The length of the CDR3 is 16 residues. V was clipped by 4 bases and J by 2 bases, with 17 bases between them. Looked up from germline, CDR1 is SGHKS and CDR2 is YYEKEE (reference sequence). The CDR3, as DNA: TGTGCCAGCAGCCGACTGGGTCCCCTTAACACAGATACGCAGTATTTT. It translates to CASSRLGPLNTDTQYF. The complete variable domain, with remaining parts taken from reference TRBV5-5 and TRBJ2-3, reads DAGVTQSPTHLIKTRGQQVTLRCSPISGHKSVSWYQQVLGQGPQFIFQYYEKEERGRGNFPDRFSARQFPNYSSELNVNALLLGDSALYLCASSRLGPLNTDTQYFGPGTRLTVL.

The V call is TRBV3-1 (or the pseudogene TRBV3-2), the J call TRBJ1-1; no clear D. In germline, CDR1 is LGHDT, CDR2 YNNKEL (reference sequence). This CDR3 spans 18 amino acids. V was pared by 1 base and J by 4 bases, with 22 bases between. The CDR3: CASSQAVLGRMAGTEAFF. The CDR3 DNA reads TGTGCCAGCAGCCAAGCGGTTTTGGGCCGGATGGCGGGCACTGAAGCTTTCTTT.

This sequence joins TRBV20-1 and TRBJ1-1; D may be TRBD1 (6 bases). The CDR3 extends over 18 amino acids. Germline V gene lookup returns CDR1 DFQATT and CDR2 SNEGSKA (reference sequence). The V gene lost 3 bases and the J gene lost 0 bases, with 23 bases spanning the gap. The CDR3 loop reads CSASTTGFIKFLNTEAFF. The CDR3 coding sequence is TGCAGTGCTAGTACCACAGGGTTTATCAAGTTCTTGAACACTGAAGCTTTCTTT.

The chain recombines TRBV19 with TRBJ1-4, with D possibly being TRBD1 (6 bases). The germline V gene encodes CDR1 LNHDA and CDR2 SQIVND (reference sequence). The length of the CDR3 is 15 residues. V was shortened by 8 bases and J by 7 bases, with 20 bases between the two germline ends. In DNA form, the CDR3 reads TGTGCCAGTCGATACCTTTCAGGGGAGAGTGAAAAACTGTTTTTT. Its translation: CASRYLSGESEKLFF.

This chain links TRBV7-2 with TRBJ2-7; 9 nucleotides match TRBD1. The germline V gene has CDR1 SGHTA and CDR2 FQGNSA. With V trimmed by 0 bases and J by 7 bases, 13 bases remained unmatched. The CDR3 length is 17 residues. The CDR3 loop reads CASSLALPGQGTREQYF. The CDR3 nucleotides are TGTGCCAGCAGCTTAGCTCTCCCGGGACAGGGAACTAGGGAGCAGTACTTC.

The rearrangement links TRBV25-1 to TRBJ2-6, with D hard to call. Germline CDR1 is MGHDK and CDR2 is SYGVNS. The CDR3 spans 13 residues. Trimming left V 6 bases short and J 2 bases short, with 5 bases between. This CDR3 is CASSEAGANVLTF. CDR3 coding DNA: TGTGCCAGCAGCGAGGCTGGGGCCAACGTCCTGACTTTC. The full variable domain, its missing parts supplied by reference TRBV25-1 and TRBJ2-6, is EADIYQTPRYLVIGTGKKITLECSQTMGHDKMYWYQQDPGMELHLIHYSYGVNSTEKGDLSSESTVSRIRTEHFPLTLESARPSHTSQYLCASSEAGANVLTFGAGSRLTVL.

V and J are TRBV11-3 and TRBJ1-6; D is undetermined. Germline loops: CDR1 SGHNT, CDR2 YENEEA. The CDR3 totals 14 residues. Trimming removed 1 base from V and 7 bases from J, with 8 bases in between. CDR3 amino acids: CASSLGNRNSPLHF. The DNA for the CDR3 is TGTGCCAGCAGCTTAGGTAACAGAAATTCACCCCTCCACTTT.

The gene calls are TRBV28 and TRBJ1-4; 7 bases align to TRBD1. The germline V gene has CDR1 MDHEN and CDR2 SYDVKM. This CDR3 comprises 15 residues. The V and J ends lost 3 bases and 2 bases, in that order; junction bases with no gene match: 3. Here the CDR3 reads CASSLPTGTNEKLFF. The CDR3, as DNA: TGTGCCAGCAGTTTGCCGACAGGGACTAATGAAAAACTGTTTTTT. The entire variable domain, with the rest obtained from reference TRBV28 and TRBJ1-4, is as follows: DVKVTQSSRYLVKRTGEKVFLECVQDMDHENMFWYRQDPGLGLRLIYFSYDVKMKEKGDIPEGYSVSREKKERFSLILESASTNQTSMYLCASSLPTGTNEKLFFGSGTQLSVL.

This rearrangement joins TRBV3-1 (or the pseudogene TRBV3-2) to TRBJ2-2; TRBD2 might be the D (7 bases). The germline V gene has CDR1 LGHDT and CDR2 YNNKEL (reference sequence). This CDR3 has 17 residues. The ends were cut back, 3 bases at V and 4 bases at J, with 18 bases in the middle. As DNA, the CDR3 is TGTGCCAGCAGCCACCACGGGGGCGGGGGACCCACCGGGGAGCTGTTTTTT. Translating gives CASSHHGGGGPTGELFF.

The CDR3 loop reads CASSLTVNTEAFF. In nucleotides, the CDR3 is TGCGCCAGCAGCCTTACAGTGAACACTGAAGCTTTCTTT. The chain has TRBV5-1 and TRBJ1-1; D is uncertain. The germline gives CDR1 SGHRS, CDR2 YFSETQ. The CDR3 runs 13 residues. V was shortened by 4 bases and J by 0 bases, with 7 bases between the two germline ends.